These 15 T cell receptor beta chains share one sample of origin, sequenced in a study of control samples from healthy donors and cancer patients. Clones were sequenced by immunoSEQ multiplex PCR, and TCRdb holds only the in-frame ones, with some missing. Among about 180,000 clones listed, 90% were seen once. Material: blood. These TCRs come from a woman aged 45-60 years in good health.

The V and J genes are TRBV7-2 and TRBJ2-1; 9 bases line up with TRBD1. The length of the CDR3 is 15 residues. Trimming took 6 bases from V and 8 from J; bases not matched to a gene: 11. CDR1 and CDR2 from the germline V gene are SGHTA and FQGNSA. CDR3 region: CASRKWGTGRHEQFF. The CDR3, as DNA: TGTGCCAGCAGGAAGTGGGGGACAGGGAGGCATGAGCAGTTCTTC. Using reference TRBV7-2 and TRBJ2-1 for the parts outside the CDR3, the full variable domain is GAGVSQSPSNKVTEKGKDVELRCDPISGHTALYWYRQSLGQGLEFLIYFQGNSAPDKSGLPSDRFSAERTGGSVSTLTIQRTQQEDSAVYLCASRKWGTGRHEQFFGPGTRLTVL.

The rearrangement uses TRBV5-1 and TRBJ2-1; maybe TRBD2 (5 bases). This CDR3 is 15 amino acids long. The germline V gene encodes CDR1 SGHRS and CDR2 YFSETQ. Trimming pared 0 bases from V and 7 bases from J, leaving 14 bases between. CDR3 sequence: CASSLGGNHGNEQFF. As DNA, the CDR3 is TGCGCCAGCAGCTTGGGAGGGAATCATGGAAATGAGCAGTTCTTC. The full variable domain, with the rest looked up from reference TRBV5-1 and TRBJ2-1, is KAGVTQTPRYLIKTRGQQVTLSCSPISGHRSVSWYQQTPGQGLQFLFEYFSETQRNKGNFPGRFSGRQFSNSRSEMNVSTLELGDSALYLCASSLGGNHGNEQFFGPGTRLTVL.

CDR3 in amino acids: CASSRGVVELGYTF. The CDR3, as DNA: TGTGCCAGCAGCCGTGGGGTCGTCGAACTCGGCTACACCTTC. V usage is TRBV13 and J usage is TRBJ1-2; D is unresolved. The ends were cut back, 5 bases at V and 8 bases at J, with 18 bases in the middle. This CDR3 comprises 14 residues. In germline, CDR1 is PRHDT, CDR2 FYEKMQ (reference sequence).

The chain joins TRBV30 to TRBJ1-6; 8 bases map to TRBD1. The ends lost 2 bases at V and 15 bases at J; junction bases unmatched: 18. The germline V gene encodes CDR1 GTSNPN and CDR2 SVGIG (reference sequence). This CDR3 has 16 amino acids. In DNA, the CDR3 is TGTGCCTGGAGTCCTAGAACAGGGGGTCCCCCACGTTTCCTCCACTTT. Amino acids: CAWSPRTGGPPRFLHF.

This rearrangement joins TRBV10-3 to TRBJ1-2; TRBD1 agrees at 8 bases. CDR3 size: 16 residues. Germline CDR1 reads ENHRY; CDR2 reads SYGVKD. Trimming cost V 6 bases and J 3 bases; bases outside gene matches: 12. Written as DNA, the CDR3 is TGTGCCATCAGGGACGATGTCGTACAGGGGGACTATGGCTACACCTTC. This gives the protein CAIRDDVVQGDYGYTF.

The CDR3 DNA follows: TGTGCCAGCTATTCGAGGTACGAGCAGTACTTC. It yields the protein CASYSRYEQYF. The chain is built from TRBV6-5 and TRBJ2-7; D ambiguous. CDR3 size: 11 residues. Trimming removed 8 bases from V and 4 bases from J, with 9 bases in between. The germline V gene has CDR1 MNHEY and CDR2 SVGAGI.

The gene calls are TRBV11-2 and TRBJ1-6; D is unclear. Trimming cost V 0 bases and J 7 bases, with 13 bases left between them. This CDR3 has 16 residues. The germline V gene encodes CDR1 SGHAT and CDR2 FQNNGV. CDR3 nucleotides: TGTGCCAGCAGCTTAGATTGGGGTTCGGGGAATTCACCCCTCCACTTT. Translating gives CASSLDWGSGNSPLHF.

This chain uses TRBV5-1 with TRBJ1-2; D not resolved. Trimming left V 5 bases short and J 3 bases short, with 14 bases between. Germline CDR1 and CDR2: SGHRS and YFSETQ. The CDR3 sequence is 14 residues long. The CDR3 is CASRGRTFHYGYTF. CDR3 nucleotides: TGCGCCAGCAGAGGCAGAACCTTCCACTATGGCTACACCTTC.

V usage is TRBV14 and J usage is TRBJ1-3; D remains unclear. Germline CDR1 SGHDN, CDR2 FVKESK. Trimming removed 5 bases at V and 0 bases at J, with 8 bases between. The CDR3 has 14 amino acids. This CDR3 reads CASSSQPSGNTIYF. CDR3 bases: TGTGCCAGCAGCTCCCAGCCCTCTGGAAACACCATATATTTT.

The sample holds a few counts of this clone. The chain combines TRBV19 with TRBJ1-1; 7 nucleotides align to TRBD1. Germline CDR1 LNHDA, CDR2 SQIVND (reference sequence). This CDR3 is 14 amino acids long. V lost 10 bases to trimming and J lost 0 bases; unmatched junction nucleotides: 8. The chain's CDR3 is CATARGQMNTEAFF. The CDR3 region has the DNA TGTGCCACCGCCCGGGGACAGATGAACACTGAAGCTTTCTTT.

The CDR3 protein is CASSRGSKDTQYF. DNA of the CDR3: TGTGCCAGCAGCCGAGGGAGTAAAGATACGCAGTATTTT. The chain is built from TRBV3-1 (or the pseudogene TRBV3-2) and TRBJ2-3, with a possible D match to TRBD2 (5 bases). V was clipped by 4 bases and J by 5 bases, with 10 bases between them. Germline loops: CDR1 LGHDT, CDR2 YNNKEL (reference sequence). CDR3 length: 13 amino acids.

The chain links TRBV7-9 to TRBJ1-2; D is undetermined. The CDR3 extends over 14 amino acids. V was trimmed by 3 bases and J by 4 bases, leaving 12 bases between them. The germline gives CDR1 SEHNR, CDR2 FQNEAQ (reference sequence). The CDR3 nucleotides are TGTGCCAGCAGCTTTCCCCGGCAGATCTATGGCTACACCTTC. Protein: CASSFPRQIYGYTF.

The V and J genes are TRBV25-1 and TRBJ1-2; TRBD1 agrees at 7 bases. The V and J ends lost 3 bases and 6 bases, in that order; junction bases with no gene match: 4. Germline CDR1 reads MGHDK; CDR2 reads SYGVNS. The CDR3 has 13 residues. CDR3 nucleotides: TGTGCCAGCAGTGACACAGGGGCCCATGGCTACACCTTC. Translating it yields CASSDTGAHGYTF.

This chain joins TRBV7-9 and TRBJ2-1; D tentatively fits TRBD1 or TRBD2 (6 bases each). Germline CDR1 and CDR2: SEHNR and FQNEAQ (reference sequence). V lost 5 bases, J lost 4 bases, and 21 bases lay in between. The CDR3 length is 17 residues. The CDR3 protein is CASSASSRGAGYNEQFF. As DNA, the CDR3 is TGTGCCAGCAGCGCATCCTCGAGGGGGGCGGGATACAATGAGCAGTTCTTC.

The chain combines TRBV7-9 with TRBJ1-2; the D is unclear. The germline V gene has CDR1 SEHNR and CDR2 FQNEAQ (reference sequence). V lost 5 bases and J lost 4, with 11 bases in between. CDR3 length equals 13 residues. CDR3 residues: CASSLPTSYGYTF. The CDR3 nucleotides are TGTGCCAGCAGCCTCCCGACCTCCTATGGCTACACCTTC.